The present T cell receptor (beta chain) was sequenced within a study of blood T cell repertoires in COVID-19. In the study overall: From the United States, Italy and Spain came samples of acute and convalescent COVID-19. Nucleic acid was either cDNA or gDNA, and it came from T cells, B-cell-depleted T cells, or PBMCs.

Original data processing: Estimates of nucleated cell counts were drawn from the amplification of reference gene primers. Sequenced by immunoSEQ multiplex PCR; TCRdb stores in-frame clones only, minus some. The V and J calls and clone size were taken over from that table, and D and trimming were inferred from the DNA. The sample consists of 200,000 to 250,000 clones, 70% to 85% of them appearing once. The V gene end was trimmed by 4 bases and the J gene end by 4 bases; junction bases not matched to a gene: 4. CDR1 and CDR2 from the germline V gene are ENHRY and SYGVKD. This CDR3 has 15 residues. The chain uses TRBV10-3 and TRBJ1-2, with 12 bases identical to TRBD1. The TCR was taken from a woman older than 75 with acute or convalescent COVID-19. Sequenced: peripheral blood. The CDR3 loop is CAISAGQGAPYGYTF. CDR3 bases: TGTGCCATCAGTGCGGGACAGGGGGCCCCCTATGGCTACACCTTC.